This T cell receptor (beta chain) was identified in a study of T cells in Graves' hyperthyroidism and ophthalmopathy (dated by TCRdb to the late 2010s). For the wider study: Peripheral blood was sampled at the time of initial diagnosis, prior to any treatment. To identify distinguishing TCR V-J signatures, a discovery cohort of about 100 patients was used, comprising 40 to 45 with Graves' ophthalmopathy and some 60 with stable Graves' hyperthyroidism. Prospective prediction of ophthalmopathy was tested in an independent validation cohort consisting of 18 to 20 hyperthyroidism patients and about 17 patients who later progressed to ophthalmopathy. The roughly 100 discovery patients were randomly divided into training and test sets at a 7:3 ratio. In several Graves' hyperthyroidism patients, the study also compared T-cell repertoires from thyroid tissue with T-cell repertoires from blood. After blood sampling, hyperthyroidism patients were treated with methimazole at a starting dose of 30 mg daily, and ophthalmopathy patients were treated with high-dose intravenous methylprednisolone. The paper reports TCR Vbeta CDR3 sequencing of over 120 peripheral blood samples: under 45 ophthalmopathy, roughly 80 hyperthyroidism and around 17 progressor patients. What the research found in general, with its limitations: Most expanded thyroid clonotypes (frequency above 0.001) were also detected in blood, a finding suggesting that blood repertoires may reflect thyroid immune responses. A 13 V-J signature model separated ophthalmopathy from stable hyperthyroidism, with just over 85% sensitivity and approximately 81% specificity in cross-validation and 80%/75% in testing. In validation, progression to ophthalmopathy was predicted by the model with 70.59% sensitivity and just over 72% specificity, a median of around 5.9 months before onset. Sample size was not statistically predetermined, and blinding of investigators to group allocation was not performed.

Trimming at the junction amounts to 0 bases on V and 7 bases on J, and the germline ends lie 14 bases apart. From the germline V gene, CDR1 is KGHDR and CDR2 is SFDVKD. The CDR3, cysteine through phenylalanine, is 16 amino acids long. The only DNA kept is the CDR3, 48 bases in frame from the first base. Stable Graves' hyperthyroidism was defined as the absence of progression to ophthalmopathy over 18 months of follow-up. The hyperthyroidism patients were between 18 and 65 years old and newly diagnosed, with a disease duration of less than 2 months. Patients with uncontrolled infections, other autoimmune diseases, pregnancy or lactation were excluded. Diagnoses were established on the basis of clinical symptoms, serum thyroxine and TRAb, thyroid ultrasound, and orbital computed tomography. PBMCs were isolated from roughly 10 ml of fresh peripheral blood by Ficoll-Paque density gradient centrifugation. Trizol reagent was used to extract total RNA, and RNA quality was then checked on an Agilent 2100 Bioanalyzer.

The TCR beta CDR3 regions were amplified from the RNA transcripts. A first-round RT-PCR of the TCR CDR3 used the HTBI primer set with the Qiagen OneStep RT-PCR kit. A second multiplex PCR round built the libraries, followed by size selection and purification. Libraries were sequenced paired-end with 100 bp reads on an Illumina HiSeq2000. In the paper's pipeline: SOAPnuke was used to process the raw data, removing reads that contained adapters or uncalled bases, had a mean Phred below 15, or lacked an exact match to the constant primer or identifier. High-quality paired reads were merged using COPE v1.2.5, and each unique nucleotide sequence was defined as a clonotype. MiTCR v1.1 was used to align the clonotypes against IMGT TRBV, TRBD and TRBJ reference segments. The analysis included only V-J combinations with a frequency above 0.0001, which together covered about 99% of the repertoires. The TCS score was defined as F50 (clonal expansion) divided by E x V (chaos), with BLOSUM62-based TCRdist calculated between CDR3 peptides within each V-J. Welch's t-statistics and random forest reduced fewer than 600 V-J features to about 13, which were used in a naive Bayes classifier (R e1071). Thyroid-blood repertoire similarity was quantified with the Morisita-Horn index. Using fastp trimming at Q25 and MiXCR clonotype assembly, TCRdb reanalyzed the public sequencing data and kept in-frame beta chains. Rows with one shared CDR3 protein collapse into an entry with the most common genes and DNA. Clone size and V and J calls follow TCRdb, not the original study. This sample is represented by about 760,000 distinct CDR3 sequences; 35% of them were singletons. The biggest ten clones account for less than 40% of the sample.

Concerning this clonotype itself: Its target antigen remains unknown. Base-call qualities are not available, and no considerably larger clone is one nucleotide away.

The receptor's source is a middle-aged woman with Graves' hyperthyroidism. The source material was blood. Here the chain combines TRBV24-1 and TRBJ2-2; matching of 6 bases hints at TRBD1 as the D gene. The CDR3 amino acid sequence is: CATSDLVGDTRGELFF. The nucleotide sequence reads TGTGCCACCAGTGATTTGGTGGGGGACACCCGCGGGGAGCTGTTTTTT.